Following are 22 T cell receptor beta chains from one sample sequenced in a study of T-cell memory formation after mild COVID-19. TCRdb re-analysed the 5' RACE reads in MiXCR, keeping a single row per CDR3 protein. This table has about 320,000 distinct CDR3 sequences, approximately 14% appearing once. Sequenced: PBMCs or a T cell subset sorted from them (not recorded which). The receptors here all came from a man aged 18 to 30 who had mild COVID-19 (a few samples of this study predate the infection). Cell type and time point are not known.

The chain has TRBV28 and TRBJ1-5, with a tentative D call TRBD1 (5 bases). Trimming stripped 1 base from V and 2 bases from J, with 12 bases between. The CDR3 has 16 amino acids. Germline-derived CDR1 and CDR2 are MDHEN and SYDVKM. Written as DNA, the CDR3 is TGTGCCAGCAGTTTATTAATAGGGGCCGGCAATCAGCCCCAGCATTTT. It is translated as CASSLLIGAGNQPQHF.

This clonotype was detected a few times. The CDR3 bases are TGTGCCAGCAGCCCAGGGGTTCCGGCCACCGGGGAGCTGTTTTTT. Translating gives CASSPGVPATGELFF. This rearrangement joins TRBV6-5 to TRBJ2-2; possible D gene TRBD1, 6 bases. CDR1 and CDR2 from the germline V gene are MNHEY and SVGAGI. This CDR3 region has 15 residues. Trimming left V 6 bases short and J 4 bases short, with 15 bases between.

This clonotype was counted a single time. The rearrangement links TRBV15 to TRBJ2-5; D may be TRBD1 (6 bases). Germline CDR1 LNHNV, CDR2 YYDKDF (reference sequence). V was clipped by 5 bases and J by 5 bases, with 15 bases between them. This CDR3 is built from 14 residues. The CDR3, as DNA: TGTGCCACCAGCTTTACAGGGTTAGGGGAGACCCAGTACTTC. Amino acids: CATSFTGLGETQYF.

In its sample, this clonotype was seen many times. A junction end diverges from the germline sequence, so it may reflect a read error. In nucleotides, the CDR3 is TGTGCCAGCTGCCAGGGAGGTGAAAAACTGTTTTTT. Translated: CASCQGGEKLFF. The rearrangement joins TRBV4-2 to TRBJ1-4; tentatively, D is TRBD1 (5 bases). Germline lookup yields CDR1 LGHNA and CDR2 YNFKEQ. CDR3 length equals 12 residues.

V and J are TRBV10-3 and TRBJ2-7; 10 bases map to TRBD1. Germline V CDR1 and CDR2: ENHRY, SYGVKD. The ends lost 8 bases at V and 2 bases at J; junction bases unmatched: 6. This CDR3 spans 14 amino acids. CDR3 coding DNA: TGTGCCATCGCTGGGACAGGGGTTCCCTACGAGCAGTACTTC. Protein product: CAIAGTGVPYEQYF.

The chain is built from TRBV6-4 and TRBJ2-3, with 7 positions matching TRBD2. CDR1 and CDR2 from the germline V gene are MRHNA and SNTAGT. This CDR3 region has 13 residues. Unmatched junction bases numbered 2, after V lost 2 bases and J lost 6 bases. CDR3 in DNA: TGTGCCAGCAGTGACCCCGGGGGGGATACGCAGTATTTT. Protein sequence: CASSDPGGDTQYF.

The chain recombines TRBV28 with TRBJ2-7, with D tentatively TRBD1 (5 bases). Between the trimmed V and J ends, which lost 2 bases and 4 bases, there was a span of 9 bases. The germline gives CDR1 MDHEN, CDR2 SYDVKM. The CDR3 length is 13 residues. In DNA, the CDR3 is TGTGCCAGCAGTTTACAGGGCGGTTACGAGCAGTACTTC. It translates to CASSLQGGYEQYF.

There are many counts of this clonotype. V usage is TRBV20-1 and J usage is TRBJ2-1, with D perhaps TRBD1 or TRBD2 (5 bases each). The CDR3 length is 15 residues. V was clipped by 5 bases and J by 2 bases, with 16 bases between them. Germline CDR1 DFQATT, CDR2 SNEGSKA (reference sequence). CDR3 amino acids: CSAYPPGLAYNEQFF. CDR3 DNA: TGCAGTGCTTACCCCCCGGGGCTTGCCTACAATGAGCAGTTCTTC.

This chain links TRBV4-2 with TRBJ2-1, with D perhaps TRBD2 (5 bases). Germline lookup yields CDR1 LGHNA and CDR2 YNFKEQ. The CDR3 sequence is 14 residues long. Trimming shortened V by 5 bases and J by 2 bases, and 10 bases separated the two germline ends. DNA of the CDR3: TGTGCCAGCAGCAAAACCGGGACCTACAATGAGCAGTTCTTC. Translated: CASSKTGTYNEQFF.

The J gene is TRBJ2-3, the V gene TRBV5-1, with a tentative D call TRBD1 (5 bases). CDR3 length: 15 amino acids. V was pared by 0 bases and J by 4 bases, with 12 bases between. The V gene's germline CDR1 is SGHRS and CDR2 YFSETQ. CDR3 amino acids: CASSLAAGWADTQYF. DNA of the CDR3: TGCGCCAGCAGCTTGGCCGCAGGGTGGGCAGATACGCAGTATTTT.

V is TRBV7-9 and J is TRBJ2-2; tentatively, D is TRBD2 (5 bases). This CDR3 spans 13 amino acids. Trimming shortened V by 5 bases and J by 5 bases, and 9 bases separated the two germline ends. Looked up from germline, CDR1 is SEHNR and CDR2 is FQNEAQ (reference sequence). This chain's CDR3 is CASSRPGTGELFF. The DNA for the CDR3 is TGTGCCAGCAGCCGTCCGGGGACCGGGGAGCTGTTTTTT.

This clonotype came up many times. V usage is TRBV20-1 and J usage is TRBJ2-3, with TRBD1 matching 9 bases. V was pared by 6 bases and J by 6 bases, with 13 bases of the junction left unmatched. Germline values: CDR1 DFQATT, CDR2 SNEGSKA (reference sequence). The length of the CDR3 is 15 residues. The CDR3 sequence is CSAVNRDRAIDTQYF. The CDR3 region has the DNA TGCAGTGCCGTCAACCGGGACAGGGCGATTGATACGCAGTATTTT.

This clonotype was seen a handful of times. The CDR3 DNA follows: TGTGCCAGCAGCAGTTTAGGGATGGGAGGTACAGATACGCAGTATTTT. Translation gives CASSSLGMGGTDTQYF. This rearrangement joins TRBV11-2 to TRBJ2-3; possible D gene TRBD2, 6 bases. Trimming cost V 5 bases and J 3 bases, with 18 bases left between them. This CDR3 has 16 amino acids. Germline V gene sequence: CDR1 SGHAT, CDR2 FQNNGV.

This chain uses TRBV29-1 with TRBJ2-4; tentative D call: TRBD1 (5 bases). In germline, CDR1 is SQVTM, CDR2 ANQGSEA. V dropped 4 bases and J dropped 5 bases, with 18 bases sitting between them. The CDR3 contains 15 residues. The CDR3 loop reads CSVVGDQGVENIQYF. DNA of the CDR3: TGCAGCGTTGTGGGCGATCAGGGTGTGGAAAACATTCAGTACTTC.

Only a few counts were recorded for this clonotype. The J gene is TRBJ2-3, the V gene TRBV10-3; D unclear. CDR3 size: 15 residues. Germline V gene sequence: CDR1 ENHRY, CDR2 SYGVKD. V was cut by 2 bases and J by 0 bases, with 9 bases left in between. The CDR3 DNA reads TGTGCCATCAGTGAGCAACCCCCAAGCACAGATACGCAGTATTTT. This encodes CAISEQPPSTDTQYF.

The J gene is TRBJ2-3, the V gene TRBV15; no clear D gene. This CDR3 has 13 amino acids. Germline V gene data show CDR1 as LNHNV and CDR2 as YYDKDF (reference sequence). Trimming took off 5 bases at V and 0 bases at J, with 6 bases between the two ends. CDR3 DNA sequence: TGTGCCACCAGCGGACGTAGCACAGATACGCAGTATTTT. As protein: CATSGRSTDTQYF.

The rearrangement uses TRBV6-5 and TRBJ2-3; D may be TRBD1 (5 bases). Germline lookup yields CDR1 MNHEY and CDR2 SVGAGI. V shed 6 bases and J shed 0 bases, with 13 bases lying between them. There are 15 residues in the CDR3. For the CDR3, the DNA is TGTGCCAGCAGAAACGGACACTTTAGCACAGATACGCAGTATTTT. This sequence encodes CASRNGHFSTDTQYF.

This clonotype was counted a few times. The V and J genes are TRBV6-2 or TRBV6-3 and TRBJ2-7; D perhaps matches TRBD1 (6 bases). The CDR3 is 15 amino acids. Trimming stripped 6 bases from V and 1 base from J, with 16 bases between. Germline values: CDR1 MNHEY, CDR2 SVGEGT. For the CDR3, the DNA is TGTGCCAGCAGGGGTAGGGGGTTACCTTCCTACGAGCAGTACGTC. Amino acids: CASRGRGLPSYEQYV.

This clonotype showed up just a few times. This chain joins TRBV20-1 and TRBJ1-1; 7 nucleotides align to TRBD1. The CDR3 loop spans 15 amino acids. V lost 0 bases, J lost 0 bases, and 4 bases stayed unmatched. Germline CDR1 DFQATT, CDR2 SNEGSKA (reference sequence). CDR3 protein: CSARESGQLNTEAFF. The CDR3 coding sequence is TGCAGTGCTAGAGAGTCGGGACAGTTGAACACTGAAGCTTTCTTT.

This clonotype was seen a few times. V and J are TRBV20-1 and TRBJ2-1, with D hard to call. In germline, CDR1 is DFQATT, CDR2 SNEGSKA (reference sequence). With 2 bases removed from V and 0 bases from J, the gap between germline ends came to 8 bases. The CDR3 extends over 14 amino acids. CDR3 nucleotides: TGCAGTGCTAGAAGTCCTAGCTCCTACAATGAGCAGTTCTTC. Translated, it gives CSARSPSSYNEQFF.

This clonotype was detected only a few times. The chain uses TRBV29-1 and TRBJ2-3; 10 bases line up with TRBD2. Unmatched junction bases numbered 2, after V lost 7 bases and J lost 1 base. The CDR3 covers 13 residues. The V gene's germline CDR1 is SQVTM and CDR2 ANQGSEA. The CDR3 DNA sequence: TGCAGCGGACTAGCGGGCGGCACAGATACGCAGTATTTT. This codes for CSGLAGGTDTQYF.

This clonotype came up many times. The gene calls are TRBV7-8 and TRBJ1-6, with 10 bases lining up with TRBD1. Germline loops: CDR1 SGHVS, CDR2 FQNEAQ. V shed 2 bases and J 10 bases; nucleotides not matched to a gene: 5. CDR3 length: 15 residues. The CDR3 loop reads CASSLSGTGDSPLHF. The DNA of the CDR3 is TGTGCCAGCAGCTTATCCGGGACAGGGGACTCACCCCTCCACTTT.